These 17 T cell receptor beta chains share one sample of origin, sequenced in a study of memory CD4+ T cells and cytomegalovirus serostatus. Single viable CD3+CD4+CD8-CD45RO+ cells were sorted as the memory CD4+ T cells. Only in-frame clones appear in the TCRdb table, and some are missing; sequencing was by immunoSEQ multiplex PCR. This sample has over 40,000 clones, with roughly 83% found just once. Sequencing was performed on memory CD4+ T cells from blood. These receptor sequences come from an adult in good health and CMV-seronegative.

This chain links TRBV6-5 with TRBJ1-1; D may be TRBD1 (6 bases). V shed 6 bases and J shed 3 bases, with 11 bases lying between them. CDR3 length equals 13 residues. The germline V gene has CDR1 MNHEY and CDR2 SVGAGI. CDR3 DNA sequence: TGTGCCAGCAGATCTGGGGGCGACACTGAAGCTTTCTTT. Encoded protein: CASRSGGDTEAFF.

This clone was found a few times. Here the CDR3 DNA reads TGTGCCAGCAGGGACTTCCGGGACAGGGGTTCACCCCTCCACTTT. Amino acid sequence: CASRDFRDRGSPLHF. The chain carries TRBV2 and TRBJ1-6; TRBD1 matches at 10 bases. The CDR3 contains 15 residues. In germline, CDR1 is SNHLY, CDR2 FYNNEI. Trimming removed 6 bases from V and 9 bases from J; junction bases left unmatched: 8.

The chain joins TRBV19 to TRBJ1-5, with a tentative D call TRBD1 (6 bases). V was clipped by 8 bases and J by 4 bases, with 18 bases between them. CDR1 LNHDA and CDR2 SQIVND come from the germline V gene (reference sequence). The CDR3 sequence is 15 residues long. CDR3: CASGTQRGVNQPQHF. CDR3 sequence (DNA): TGTGCCAGTGGGACACAGAGAGGAGTTAATCAGCCCCAGCATTTT.

The gene calls are TRBV27 and TRBJ2-3, with 8 bases matching TRBD2. The J segment lost 0 bases and the V segment lost 7 bases, leaving 3 bases of the junction unmatched. The germline gives CDR1 MNHEY, CDR2 SMNVEV (reference sequence). The CDR3 loop spans 14 amino acids. The CDR3 here is CASKVAGSTDTQYF. DNA for the CDR3: TGTGCCAGCAAGGTAGCGGGGAGCACAGATACGCAGTATTTT.

The V gene is TRBV6-1, the J gene TRBJ2-7, with 7 positions matching TRBD1. This CDR3 comprises 14 residues. The germline V gene encodes CDR1 MNHNS and CDR2 SASEGT. Trimming removed 4 bases from V and 4 bases from J; junction bases left unmatched: 7. DNA of the CDR3: TGTGCCAGCAGTGTAAGGGACAGCCAATACGAGCAGTACTTC. Protein product: CASSVRDSQYEQYF.

The chain carries TRBV6-5 and TRBJ1-6; the D is unclear. The CDR3 loop spans 15 amino acids. Trimming took off 4 bases at V and 0 bases at J, with 7 bases between the two ends. Germline CDR1 MNHEY, CDR2 SVGAGI. The CDR3 DNA sequence: TGTGCCAGCAGTTCAGACAACTCCTATAATTCACCCCTCCACTTT. It specifies CASSSDNSYNSPLHF.

The J gene is TRBJ1-1, the V gene TRBV7-9; perhaps TRBD1 as D (5 bases). Trimming left V 2 bases short and J 0 bases short, with 10 bases between. This CDR3 has 15 residues. Germline V CDR1 and CDR2: SEHNR, FQNEAQ (reference sequence). This CDR3 reads CASSLMGEVNTEAFF. For the CDR3, the DNA is TGTGCCAGCAGCTTAATGGGGGAGGTGAACACTGAAGCTTTCTTT. Full variable domain (outside the CDR3, taken from reference TRBV7-9 and TRBJ1-1): DTGVSQNPRHKITKRGQNVTFRCDPISEHNRLYWYRQTLGQGPEFLTYFQNEAQLEKSRLLSDRFSAERPKGSFSTLEIQRTEQGDSAMYLCASSLMGEVNTEAFFGQGTRLTVV.

The rearrangement links TRBV30 to TRBJ2-3; possibly TRBD2 for D (6 bases). Germline CDR1 GTSNPN, CDR2 SVGIG (reference sequence). This CDR3 is 15 amino acids long. The V and J ends lost 1 base and 3 bases respectively, with 14 bases between them. The CDR3 sequence is CAWSDGLAETDTQYF. As DNA, the CDR3 is TGTGCCTGGAGTGATGGGTTAGCGGAAACAGATACGCAGTATTTT.

The chain couples TRBV30 to TRBJ2-7, with unresolved D. Germline assignment: CDR1 GTSNPN and CDR2 SVGIG (reference sequence). Trimming stripped 1 base from V and 5 bases from J, with 6 bases between. CDR3 size: 11 residues. The CDR3: CAWSGADEQYF. The CDR3 DNA reads as TGTGCCTGGAGTGGTGCCGACGAGCAGTACTTC.

Here the CDR3 reads CASSFDRTNEKLFF. The DNA for the CDR3 is TGTGCCAGCAGCTTCGACAGGACCAATGAAAAACTGTTTTTT. The V and J genes are TRBV13 and TRBJ1-4; D may be TRBD1 (6 bases). The CDR3 is 14 residues long. V lost 3 bases and J lost 5, with 10 bases in between. In germline, CDR1 is PRHDT, CDR2 FYEKMQ (reference sequence). Variable domain in full (rest from reference TRBV13 and TRBJ1-4): AAGVIQSPRHLIKEKRETATLKCYPIPRHDTVYWYQQGPGQDPQFLISFYEKMQSDKGSIPDRFSAQQFSDYHSELNMSSLELGDSALYFCASSFDRTNEKLFFGSGTQLSVL.

The chain joins TRBV5-1 to TRBJ1-2, with D perhaps matching TRBD1 (5 bases). CDR1 and CDR2 (germline): SGHRS, YFSETQ. The V end lost 4 bases, the J end lost 7 bases, and 14 bases lay between the germline ends. The CDR3 length is 13 residues. The CDR3 DNA follows: TGCGCCAGCAGCCGGGACCGCGCCAGTGGCTACACCTTC. Translation: CASSRDRASGYTF.

This clone was seen a few times. The gene calls are TRBV18 and TRBJ1-2; 7 bases match TRBD1. Germline V CDR1 and CDR2: KGHSH, LQKENI. The CDR3 runs 14 residues. V gave up 3 bases and J gave up 6 bases; unmatched junction bases: 7. The CDR3 region is CASSPRGTADGYTF. In DNA, the CDR3 is TGTGCCAGCTCACCTCGGGGGACAGCCGATGGCTACACCTTC.

V is TRBV19 and J is TRBJ1-2; TRBD1 might be the D (5 bases). V was trimmed by 2 bases and J by 6 bases, leaving 22 bases between them. The length of the CDR3 is 17 residues. CDR1 is LNHDA, CDR2 SQIVND, per germline (reference sequence). The CDR3 DNA reads as TGTGCCAGTAGTATAAGACAGACGGAGGTTCGGGGGAATGGCTACACCTTC. The encoded protein is CASSIRQTEVRGNGYTF.

In its sample, this clone was seen once. The chain links TRBV7-2 to TRBJ2-6; D may match TRBD1 or TRBD2 (5 bases each). V shed 1 base and J shed 3 bases, with 13 bases lying between them. CDR1 SGHTA and CDR2 FQGNSA come from the germline V gene. The CDR3 totals 17 residues. The CDR3 reads CASSLVGRGYGANVLTF. The CDR3 DNA sequence: TGTGCCAGCAGCTTAGTAGGCCGGGGCTATGGGGCCAACGTCCTGACTTTC.

The rearrangement joins TRBV20-1 to TRBJ2-5; D unclear. The germline V and J ends were trimmed by 6 bases and 2 bases, with 4 bases remaining between them. Germline V gene sequence: CDR1 DFQATT, CDR2 SNEGSKA (reference sequence). The CDR3 is made up of 10 amino acids. Written as DNA, the CDR3 is TGCAGTGCCCAGCAAGAGACCCAGTACTTC. Translation gives CSAQQETQYF.

The chain couples TRBV10-3 to TRBJ1-2; a weak D match, TRBD1 (5 bases). The V end lost 3 bases, the J end lost 6 bases, and 14 bases lay between the germline ends. This CDR3 is 14 amino acids long. Germline V gene data show CDR1 as ENHRY and CDR2 as SYGVKD. CDR3 loop: CAISESGKDDGYTF. The CDR3 coding sequence is TGTGCCATCAGTGAATCAGGGAAAGACGATGGCTACACCTTC.

V and J are TRBV5-6 and TRBJ1-6, with TRBD1 identical over 8 bases. Trimming took 5 bases from V and 0 from J; bases not matched to a gene: 10. The germline gives CDR1 SGHDT, CDR2 YYEEEE. The CDR3 runs 18 residues. CDR3 amino acids: CASSRGEDRGSYNSPLHF. The DNA of the CDR3 is TGTGCCAGCAGTCGAGGTGAAGACAGGGGCTCCTATAATTCACCCCTCCACTTT. The entire variable domain, with the rest obtained from reference TRBV5-6 and TRBJ1-6, is as follows: DAGVTQSPTHLIKTRGQQVTLRCSPKSGHDTVSWYQQALGQGPQFIFQYYEEEERQRGNFPDRFSGHQFPNYSSELNVNALLLGDSALYLCASSRGEDRGSYNSPLHFGNGTRLTVT.